Each of the 23 T cell receptor beta chains below was sequenced from the same sample in a study of vaccination and CD4 T cells after COVID-19. With the Oncomine TCR Beta short-read assay, DNA from cultured CD4+ T cells was sequenced. TCRdb used MiXCR to reprocess the PCR reads, holding one entry per CDR3 protein. This table holds approximately 20,000 distinct CDR3 sequences, around 45% found once. Treatment in this sample: approximately 9-day PBMC culture with coronavirus spike peptide pools or control peptides (ViraFEST assay). These TCRs' antigens remain unknown. The sample consisted of CD4+ T cells from blood, cultured in vitro, taken after SARS-CoV-2 vaccination. These receptors came from a human donor who had recovered from COVID-19.

The J gene is TRBJ1-6, the V gene TRBV18; D is perhaps TRBD1 (5 bases). Trimming cost V 4 bases and J 7 bases, with 14 bases left between them. The germline V gene encodes CDR1 KGHSH and CDR2 LQKENI. The CDR3 extends over 15 amino acids. The CDR3 region is CASSLKTDGNSPLHF. The CDR3, as DNA: TGTGCCAGCTCACTGAAGACAGACGGGAATTCACCCCTCCACTTT.

This chain links TRBV11-3 with TRBJ2-5; 12 nucleotides match TRBD1. Looked up from germline, CDR1 is SGHNT and CDR2 is YENEEA. The CDR3 runs 15 residues. The V and J ends lost 4 bases and 5 bases, in that order; junction bases with no gene match: 5. In nucleotides, the CDR3 is TGTGCCAGCAGCTCCCGGGACAGGGGGCATGAGACCCAGTACTTC. Translated, it gives CASSSRDRGHETQYF.

This clonotype is deemed large (0.1 to 1%). CDR3 DNA sequence: TGTGCCAGCAGTTACGGCAGAAGCACAGATACGCAGTATTTT. It specifies CASSYGRSTDTQYF. This chain joins TRBV6-5 and TRBJ2-3; D uncertain. The CDR3 loop spans 14 amino acids. Germline-derived CDR1 and CDR2 are MNHEY and SVGAGI. With 2 bases removed from V and 0 bases from J, the gap between germline ends came to 6 bases.

This clonotype was seen once. The chain carries TRBV5-1 and TRBJ2-5; maybe TRBD2 (6 bases). Trimming pared 0 bases from V and 3 bases from J, leaving 9 bases between. The CDR3 runs 14 residues. In germline, CDR1 is SGHRS, CDR2 YFSETQ. The CDR3 loop reads CASSLGPGEETQYF. In nucleotides, the CDR3 is TGCGCCAGCAGCTTGGGTCCGGGGGAAGAGACCCAGTACTTC.

The chain employs TRBV27 and TRBJ2-7; 7 bases are shared with TRBD2. The CDR3 has 16 residues. The ends lost 5 bases at V and 0 bases at J; junction bases unmatched: 10. Germline values: CDR1 MNHEY, CDR2 SMNVEV (reference sequence). DNA of the CDR3: TGTGCCAGCAGTACCCGCCGGCCTAGCGGCTCCTACGAGCAGTACTTC. This gives the protein CASSTRRPSGSYEQYF.

This sequence joins TRBV7-3 and TRBJ2-7, with 10 bases that match TRBD2. The germline V gene has CDR1 SGHTA and CDR2 FQGTGA. This CDR3 contains 15 residues. With V trimmed by 7 bases and J by 0 bases, 6 bases remained unmatched. The CDR3 coding sequence is TGTGCCAGCACCCGGACTAGCGGAGACTCCTACGAGCAGTACTTC. This sequence encodes CASTRTSGDSYEQYF.

Only a few counts were recorded for this clonotype. This chain uses TRBV6-1 with TRBJ1-2, with 9 bases matching TRBD1. The CDR3 has 14 residues. Unmatched junction bases numbered 3, after V lost 5 bases and J lost 2 bases. From germline, CDR1 is MNHNS and CDR2 SASEGT. CDR3 sequence: CASSKTGGNYGYTF. DNA of the CDR3: TGTGCCAGCAGTAAGACAGGGGGGAACTATGGCTACACCTTC.

A few counts support this clonotype. V gene TRBV7-2 combines with J gene TRBJ2-5; 7 positions agree with TRBD2. The CDR3 has 15 amino acids. V lost 1 base to trimming and J lost 2 bases; unmatched junction nucleotides: 4. The germline CDR1 and CDR2 sequences are SGHTA and FQGNSA. CDR3 DNA sequence: TGTGCCAGCAGCTTAGACGGGCGGGGGCAAGAGACCCAGTACTTC. It translates to CASSLDGRGQETQYF.

The chain links TRBV6-1 to TRBJ2-6; 10 nucleotides agree with TRBD2. J was trimmed by 2 bases and V by 7 bases; bases with no gene match: 8. The CDR3 has 17 amino acids. Germline CDR1 reads MNHNS; CDR2 reads SASEGT. CDR3: CASTPSGSAPGANVLTF. The CDR3 bases are TGTGCCAGCACCCCTAGCGGGAGTGCCCCTGGGGCCAACGTCCTGACTTTC.

This clonotype was observed a handful of times. This chain links TRBV24-1 with TRBJ2-1, with 8 bases lining up with TRBD1. This CDR3 spans 15 amino acids. Germline V gives CDR1 KGHDR, CDR2 SFDVKD. With 4 bases clipped from V and 8 bases from J, the junction kept 9 bases outside the gene matches. This chain's CDR3 is CATSELGQGLHEQFF. DNA for the CDR3: TGTGCCACCAGTGAACTCGGACAGGGTCTCCATGAGCAGTTCTTC.

This clonotype was detected only a few times. This chain joins TRBV5-4 and TRBJ2-7; D gene unclear. The CDR3 contains 13 residues. In germline, CDR1 is SGHNT, CDR2 YYREEE (reference sequence). V dropped 5 bases and J dropped 7 bases, with 16 bases sitting between them. CDR3 in amino acids: CASRVGRSGEQYF. CDR3 nucleotide sequence: TGTGCCAGCAGGGTAGGACGGTCTGGGGAGCAGTACTTC.

The J gene is TRBJ1-2, the V gene TRBV18, with TRBD1 matching over 9 bases. This CDR3 comprises 13 residues. CDR1 is KGHSH and CDR2 is LQKENI in the germline V gene. V lost 5 bases, J lost 6 bases, and 4 bases stayed unmatched. The CDR3: CASSEGTGHGYTF. The CDR3 coding sequence is TGTGCCAGCTCAGAGGGGACAGGGCATGGCTACACCTTC.

This clonotype has more than one count but fewer than ten. This chain uses TRBV27 with TRBJ2-7; no clear D gene. The CDR3 loop spans 13 amino acids. Trimming stripped 5 bases from V and 0 bases from J, with 8 bases between. The germline gives CDR1 MNHEY, CDR2 SMNVEV (reference sequence). CDR3 in amino acids: CASSLRASYEQYF. For the CDR3, the DNA is TGTGCCAGCAGTCTCCGGGCCTCCTACGAGCAGTACTTC.

The chain has TRBV20-1 and TRBJ1-4; TRBD1 matches 7 bases. The CDR3 runs 14 residues. Germline V gene sequence: CDR1 DFQATT, CDR2 SNEGSKA (reference sequence). CDR3 sequence reads: CSGANQTGLEKLFF. CDR3 bases: TGCAGCGGGGCGAACCAGACAGGGTTGGAAAAACTGTTTTTT.

The sample holds a few counts of this clonotype. The rearrangement joins TRBV7-9 to TRBJ2-2; D is uncertain. The length of the CDR3 is 15 residues. Trimming stripped 3 bases from V and 3 bases from J, with 11 bases between. CDR1 and CDR2 from the germline V gene are SEHNR and FQNEAQ (reference sequence). The CDR3 here is CASSFVGGYTGELFF. The CDR3, as DNA: TGTGCCAGCAGCTTCGTGGGTGGATACACCGGGGAGCTGTTTTTT. The whole variable domain, remainder taken from reference TRBV7-9 and TRBJ2-2, is DTGVSQNPRHKITKRGQNVTFRCDPISEHNRLYWYRQTLGQGPEFLTYFQNEAQLEKSRLLSDRFSAERPKGSFSTLEIQRTEQGDSAMYLCASSFVGGYTGELFFGEGSRLTVL.

This clonotype was seen a few times. The gene calls are TRBV2 and TRBJ1-1, with D hard to call. V dropped 1 base and J dropped 0 bases, with 3 bases sitting between them. In germline, CDR1 is SNHLY, CDR2 FYNNEI. This CDR3 region has 13 residues. DNA for the CDR3: TGTGCCAGCAGTGAAGTGATGAACACTGAAGCTTTCTTT. Translation: CASSEVMNTEAFF.

This clonotype was observed a few times. The rearrangement joins TRBV20-1 to TRBJ2-5, with D tentatively TRBD1 (5 bases). The length of the CDR3 is 14 residues. Trimming pared 3 bases from V and 5 bases from J, leaving 16 bases between. Germline CDR1 DFQATT, CDR2 SNEGSKA (reference sequence). The CDR3 region has the DNA TGCAGTGCTAGCCTGCGCCAGGGTGGGGAGACCCAGTACTTC. Translated: CSASLRQGGETQYF.

In this sample, this clonotype turned up a few times. V usage is TRBV20-1 and J usage is TRBJ1-5; possibly TRBD1 for D (6 bases). The germline V gene encodes CDR1 DFQATT and CDR2 SNEGSKA (reference sequence). This CDR3 contains 15 residues. V lost 0 bases to trimming and J lost 5 bases, with 14 bases between them. The CDR3 reads CSARETQGPDQPQHF. The CDR3, as DNA: TGCAGTGCTAGAGAGACCCAGGGGCCTGATCAGCCCCAGCATTTT.

J is TRBJ2-5 and V is TRBV20-1, with D hard to call. The CDR3 loop spans 11 amino acids. In germline, CDR1 is DFQATT, CDR2 SNEGSKA (reference sequence). V lost 0 bases and J 2 bases, leaving 1 base between the germline ends. The CDR3 here is CSAREQETQYF. CDR3 in DNA: TGCAGTGCTAGAGAGCAAGAGACCCAGTACTTC.

This clonotype appeared a few times. The chain recombines TRBV7-4 with TRBJ1-2; D gene ambiguous. The germline gives CDR1 SGHVT, CDR2 SQSDAQ. This CDR3 has 15 amino acids. Trimming shortened V by 4 bases and J by 7 bases, and 19 bases separated the two germline ends. The CDR3 region has the DNA TGTGCCAGCAGCTCCACCCGGTTGCCGGGGTTTGGCTACACCTTC. This sequence encodes CASSSTRLPGFGYTF.

Judged by abundance, this clonotype is medium-sized (0.01 to 0.1%). V is TRBV20-1 and J is TRBJ1-2; D may be TRBD1 (5 bases). V gave up 3 bases and J gave up 9 bases, with 14 bases separating them. CDR1 is DFQATT, CDR2 SNEGSKA, per germline (reference sequence). This CDR3 comprises 12 residues. CDR3 nucleotide sequence: TGCAGTGCTAGCAACAGGTCTAACCGCTACACCTTC. It codes for CSASNRSNRYTF.

This clonotype has more than one count but fewer than ten. The V and J genes are TRBV11-2 and TRBJ2-1; 8 bases map to TRBD1. The J call could be wrong; TRBJ2-7 is a better fit for the DNA end. This CDR3 is 14 amino acids long. CDR1 SGHAT and CDR2 FQNNGV come from the germline V gene. This CDR3 reads CASSVFRGPYEQYF. CDR3 nucleotide sequence: TGTGCCAGCAGCGTATTCAGGGGGCCCTACGAGCAGTACTTC.

The V gene is TRBV6-1, the J gene TRBJ1-1; 7 bases align to TRBD1. This CDR3 is built from 13 residues. With 10 bases clipped from V and 5 bases from J, the junction kept 10 bases outside the gene matches. Germline-derived CDR1 and CDR2 are MNHNS and SASEGT. The CDR3 sequence is CAISNRGETEAFF. For the CDR3, the DNA is TGTGCCATCTCTAACAGGGGAGAGACTGAAGCTTTCTTT.